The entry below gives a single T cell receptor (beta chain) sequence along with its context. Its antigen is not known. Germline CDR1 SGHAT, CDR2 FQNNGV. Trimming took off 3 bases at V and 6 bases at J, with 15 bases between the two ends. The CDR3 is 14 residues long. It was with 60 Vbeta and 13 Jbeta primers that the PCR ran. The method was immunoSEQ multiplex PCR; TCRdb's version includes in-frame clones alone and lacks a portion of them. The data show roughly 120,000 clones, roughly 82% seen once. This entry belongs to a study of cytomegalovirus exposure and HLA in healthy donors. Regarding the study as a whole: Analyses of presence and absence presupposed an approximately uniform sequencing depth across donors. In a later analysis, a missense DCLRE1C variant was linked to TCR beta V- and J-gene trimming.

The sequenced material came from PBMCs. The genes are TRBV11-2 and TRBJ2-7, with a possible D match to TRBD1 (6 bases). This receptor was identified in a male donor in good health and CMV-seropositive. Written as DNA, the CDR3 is TGTGCCAGCAGCTTGGCCGGGACAAGCCGCGAGCAGTACTTC. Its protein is CASSLAGTSREQYF.